This T cell receptor beta chain comes out of a study of blood T cell repertoires in COVID-19 (dated by TCRdb to about 2020). About the investigation overall: The collaborator samples originated in the United States, Italy and Spain and spanned the acute and convalescent phases of COVID-19. The prospective study material was composed of cDNA or gDNA derived from T cells, B-cell-depleted T cells, or PBMCs. Subjects who had been exposed to COVID-19, were actively infected with it, or had recovered from it provided the deeply sampled blood TCRbeta repertoires that made up the dataset. The repertoires were made available in a free public database intended to serve as a resource for research on the immune response to SARS-CoV-2. The samples were drawn from two sources: the first 160 participants of the ongoing ImmuneRACE study, and 1,200 or so subjects contributed by 6 global collaborators. Sample metadata almost always included a de-identified subject ID, COVID-19 status, age in years and sex. HLA class I and class II types, where available, came from metadata supplied by the sample provider rather than from assay-based typing.

TCRbeta CDR3 regions were amplified from genomic DNA by means of the immunoSEQ Assay, a bias-controlled multiplex PCR. The paper's data handling went like this. Within the assay, amplification of reference gene primers was used to estimate how many nucleated cells each sample contained. To quantify the absolute abundance of each unique TCRbeta CDR3 rearrangement, sequence reads were collapsed and filtered. For each sample, productive Simpson clonality was calculated as the square root of Simpson's diversity index across productive rearrangements. Imported from immuneACCESS, the table was reduced by TCRdb to in-frame sequences with V and J called. These copies leave out some clones; in studies compared against another copy, an unresolved V gene accounts for under half, and the cause of the remainder is not known. V, J and clone size derive from that table, while D and trimming were established from the DNA sequence. For this sample the table gives about 190,000 clones, of which 70% to 90% were detected only once. Around 1.9% of the sample lies in the top ten.

Whole blood was collected in K2EDTA tubes by collaborating institutions according to the institutions' own protocols. Collaborator samples were shipped for TCRbeta analysis as frozen whole blood, isolated PBMCs, or DNA extracted from either sample type. Details on this clone: Its recognized antigen is unknown. No clone much larger than this one lies a single base away; base qualities are absent.

According to the germline V gene (reference sequence), CDR1 reads SEHNR and CDR2 reads FQNEAQ. The V end loses 0 bases and the J end loses 1 base, and a stretch of 9 bases separates them. Including cysteine and phenylalanine, the CDR3 has 16 amino acids. Only the CDR3 part of the read is kept: 48 bases, read in frame from the first base. On the study overall, not on this receptor specifically: Clinical and demographic metadata were provided uncurated, with the amount varying by source and participant.

The material sequenced was peripheral blood. The clonotype originates from a man aged 65 to 85 with active or convalescent COVID-19. The chain is made from TRBV7-9 and TRBJ2-2; a tentative D match to TRBD1 spans 5 bases. For the CDR3, the sequence is CASSLAQGGNTGELFF. At the DNA level, the sequence is TGTGCCAGCAGCTTAGCCCAGGGCGGGAACACCGGGGAGCTGTTTTTT. The full variable domain, completed from the reference TRBV7-9 and TRBJ2-2 proteins outside the CDR3, reads DTGVSQNPRHKITKRGQNVTFRCDPISEHNRLYWYRQTLGQGPEFLTYFQNEAQLEKSRLLSDRFSAERPKGSFSTLEIQRTEQGDSAMYLCASSLAQGGNTGELFFGEGSRLTVL.